The 20 T cell receptor beta chains listed next were all sequenced from one sample in a study of monozygotic twins with inflammatory bowel disease. TCRdb re-called the 5' RACE reads, yielding one record per CDR3 amino acid sequence without DNA. The sample table includes around 220,000 distinct CDR3 sequences. Sequences were obtained from blood. These receptors all stem from a human donor with ulcerative colitis or Crohn's disease, or a healthy co-twin of an affected twin (not recorded which).

The chain combines TRBV7-9 with TRBJ2-7. Germline assignment: CDR1 SEHNR and CDR2 FQNEAQ (reference sequence). This CDR3 has 13 residues. The CDR3 sequence is CASSYRDYYEQYF.

CDR3 protein: CATSRDVTENSPLHF. The V gene is TRBV15, the J gene TRBJ1-6. Germline V lookup: CDR1 LNHNV, CDR2 YYDKDF (reference sequence). This CDR3 has 15 residues.

The rearrangement uses TRBV18 and TRBJ2-2; the D call of TRBD1 rests on TCRdb alone, since no DNA is present to check it. Germline lookup yields CDR1 KGHSH and CDR2 LQKENI. The CDR3 has 16 amino acids. The CDR3 loop reads CASSPRQGADTGELFF.

This chain joins TRBV7-3 and TRBJ1-1; lacking DNA, the TRBD1 call made by TCRdb goes unchecked. The germline gives CDR1 SGHTA, CDR2 FQGTGA. The CDR3 has 18 residues. The CDR3 is CASSSPGQGSLIGTEAFF. Supplemented by reference TRBV7-3 and TRBJ1-1, the full variable domain reads GAGVSQTPSNKVTEKGKYVELRCDPISGHTALYWYRQSLGQGPEFLIYFQGTGAADDSGLPNDRFFAVRPEGSVSTLKIQRTERGDSAVYLCASSSPGQGSLIGTEAFFGQGTRLTVV.

This chain links TRBV6-5 with TRBJ1-1; TCRdb calls TRBD1, which cannot be checked without DNA. The CDR3 spans 17 residues. Germline V gives CDR1 MNHEY, CDR2 SVGAGI. CDR3 protein: CASSYSPGGRLNTEAFF.

The CDR3 loop is CASSPGQGAQPQHF. The chain is built from TRBV5-1 and TRBJ1-5; TCRdb selects TRBD1, and the lack of DNA leaves this call unchecked. The CDR3 is 14 amino acids. The V gene's germline CDR1 is SGHRS and CDR2 YFSETQ.

The chain carries TRBV4-2 and TRBJ2-3; there is no DNA to check the TCRdb D call of TRBD2. Germline V gene data show CDR1 as LGHNA and CDR2 as YNFKEQ. The CDR3 sequence is 16 residues long. CDR3 loop: CASSGTGTSVTDTQYF.

The rearrangement uses TRBV5-1 and TRBJ2-7; TCRdb proposes TRBD2, but this gene call is untestable without DNA. Germline CDR1 and CDR2: SGHRS and YFSETQ. The CDR3 runs to 16 residues. Here the CDR3 reads CASSLGGTTPGYEQYF.

The chain has TRBV4-1 and TRBJ1-2. The CDR3 contains 15 residues. The V gene's germline CDR1 is MGHRA and CDR2 YSYEKL. The CDR3 region is CASSHPRAEGYGYTF.

The chain links TRBV5-1 to TRBJ1-1; TCRdb's D call, TRBD1, is unchecked because there is no DNA. CDR1 SGHRS and CDR2 YFSETQ come from the germline V gene. The CDR3 sequence is 15 residues long. The CDR3 is CASSLNGHGGEISFF.

The V gene is TRBV7-2, the J gene TRBJ1-5. This CDR3 contains 12 residues. Germline values: CDR1 SGHTA, CDR2 FQGNSA. CDR3 in amino acids: CASSTQNQPQHF.

The chain joins TRBV7-3 to TRBJ1-1. Germline CDR1 SGHTA, CDR2 FQGTGA. The CDR3 sequence is 14 residues long. CDR3 loop: CASSLTPTNTEAFF.

The chain is built from TRBV4-2 and TRBJ1-3; TCRdb outputs TRBD1, but without DNA this stays unchecked. CDR1 LGHNA and CDR2 YNFKEQ come from the germline V gene. The CDR3 covers 18 residues. This chain's CDR3 is CASSQEKGTEVFGNTIYF.

The V and J genes are TRBV4-1 and TRBJ2-2; TCRdb gives TRBD1 as the D gene, but with no DNA this cannot be confirmed. Germline CDR1 reads MGHRA; CDR2 reads YSYEKL. There are 15 residues in the CDR3. Here the CDR3 reads CASSQEDKNTGELFF.

The rearrangement links TRBV3-1 to TRBJ1-3; lacking DNA, the TRBD1 call made by TCRdb goes unchecked. This CDR3 is 15 amino acids long. Germline V lookup: CDR1 LGHDT, CDR2 YNNKEL (reference sequence). CDR3 protein: CASSPPGGQGNTIYF.

CDR3 sequence: CASSLAQGSHNEQFF. The V and J genes are TRBV5-1 and TRBJ2-1. This CDR3 is 15 amino acids long. CDR1 is SGHRS, CDR2 YFSETQ, per germline.

The chain uses TRBV27 and TRBJ1-2. CDR3 length equals 13 residues. Germline V gene sequence: CDR1 MNHEY, CDR2 SMNVEV (reference sequence). This CDR3 reads CASSLSWKYGYTF.

This sequence joins TRBV5-1 and TRBJ1-2; the TCRdb D gene call, TRBD1, has no DNA to confirm it. Germline CDR1 is SGHRS and CDR2 is YFSETQ. The CDR3 contains 18 residues. Here the CDR3 reads CASSSTTGQGVRDYGYTF.

The chain recombines TRBV7-3 with TRBJ2-1. Germline CDR1 reads SGHTA; CDR2 reads FQGTGA. The CDR3 runs 13 residues. The CDR3 protein is CASSFLGADEQFF.

The chain employs TRBV11-1 and TRBJ2-1. The CDR3 loop spans 13 amino acids. CDR1 is SGHAT and CDR2 is FQDESV in the germline V gene (reference sequence). The CDR3 loop reads CASSQTIYNEQFF.